Shown below are 5 T cell receptor beta chains from a single sample sequenced in a study of T cell changes during pregnancy in multiple sclerosis. Sequenced by immunoSEQ multiplex PCR; TCRdb stores in-frame clones only, minus some. This table holds fewer than 100,000 clones, approximately 90% found once. The input for sequencing was peripheral blood, taken before pregnancy. These receptors were obtained from a female donor with multiple sclerosis, enrolled in a pregnancy study.

The chain uses TRBV30 and TRBJ2-1; weak D call: TRBD2 (5 bases). In germline, CDR1 is GTSNPN, CDR2 SVGIG (reference sequence). V lost 8 bases and J lost 2, with 16 bases in between. This CDR3 has 14 amino acids. The CDR3 loop is CALGGWSPYNEQFF. The CDR3, as DNA: TGTGCCCTAGGCGGGTGGAGCCCCTACAATGAGCAGTTCTTC.

The chain carries TRBV5-1 and TRBJ1-1; TRBD1 agrees at 10 bases. This CDR3 is 15 amino acids long. The trim removed 4 bases at V and 4 bases at J, leaving 7 bases unmatched. CDR1 and CDR2 (germline): SGHRS, YFSETQ. CDR3: CASSPRQGAGTEAFF. The CDR3 coding sequence is TGCGCCAGCAGCCCCAGACAGGGGGCGGGCACTGAAGCTTTCTTT.

The chain links TRBV7-3 to TRBJ2-1; 9 positions match TRBD2. With 2 bases clipped from V and 9 bases from J, the junction kept 5 bases outside the gene matches. This CDR3 region has 14 residues. The germline CDR1 and CDR2 sequences are SGHTA and FQGTGA. CDR3 amino acids: CASSLAGGGGEQFF. The CDR3 nucleotides are TGTGCCAGCAGCTTAGCAGGCGGGGGGGGTGAGCAGTTCTTC.

The chain links TRBV5-5 to TRBJ2-7; no clear D. CDR3 size: 15 residues. In germline, CDR1 is SGHKS, CDR2 YYEKEE (reference sequence). Trimming took off 2 bases at V and 3 bases at J, with 15 bases between the two ends. CDR3: CASSFAANSNYEQYF. The CDR3 DNA follows: TGTGCCAGCAGCTTTGCAGCGAATTCTAACTACGAGCAGTACTTC.

The chain recombines TRBV7-3 with TRBJ1-1; a possible D gene is TRBD1 (6 bases). The CDR3 has 13 residues. The germline V gene encodes CDR1 SGHTA and CDR2 FQGTGA. The V gene lost 5 bases and the J gene lost 5 bases, with 12 bases spanning the gap. As DNA, the CDR3 is TGTGCCAGCAGCCAACAACAGGGAACTGAAGCTTTCTTT. Its protein is CASSQQQGTEAFF. Combining the CDR3 with reference TRBV7-3 and TRBJ1-1 gives the whole variable domain GAGVSQTPSNKVTEKGKYVELRCDPISGHTALYWYRQSLGQGPEFLIYFQGTGAADDSGLPNDRFFAVRPEGSVSTLKIQRTERGDSAVYLCASSQQQGTEAFFGQGTRLTVV.